The T cell receptor (beta chain) under discussion was sequenced for a study of cytomegalovirus exposure and HLA in healthy donors. A multiplex PCR was run with 60 Vbeta primers and 13 Jbeta primers. TCRdb's copy holds only in-frame clones and misses some; the assay was immunoSEQ multiplex PCR. This table has 170,000 or so clones, about 85% appearing once. Losses at the gene ends were 3 bases for V and 4 bases for J; bases not matched to a gene: 11. The CDR3 has 16 amino acids. Per the germline V gene, CDR1 is SGHTS and CDR2 is YDEGEE. The receptor was isolated from a man aged 18 to 35 in good health and CMV-seronegative. Source material: PBMCs. This chain links TRBV5-8 with TRBJ2-7, with 9 positions matching TRBD1. This CDR3 is CASSSKTGTGSYEQYF. CDR3 nucleotide sequence: TGTGCCAGCAGCTCGAAAACTGGGACAGGGTCTTACGAGCAGTACTTC.